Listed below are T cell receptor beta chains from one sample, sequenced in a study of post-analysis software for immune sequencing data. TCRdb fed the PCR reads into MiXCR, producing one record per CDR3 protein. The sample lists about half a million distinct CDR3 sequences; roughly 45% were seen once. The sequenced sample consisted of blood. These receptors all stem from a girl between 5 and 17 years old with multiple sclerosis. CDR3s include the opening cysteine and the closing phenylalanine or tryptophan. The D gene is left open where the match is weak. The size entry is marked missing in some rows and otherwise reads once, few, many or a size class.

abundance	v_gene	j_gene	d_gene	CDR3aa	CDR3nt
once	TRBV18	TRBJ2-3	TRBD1	CASLFGQGRPTDTQYF	TGTGCCAGCCTATTTGGACAGGGGCGACCCACAGATACGCAGTATTTT
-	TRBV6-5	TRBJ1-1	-	CASSYWTENTEAFF	TGTGCCAGCAGTTACTGGACAGAGAACACTGAAGCTTTCTTT
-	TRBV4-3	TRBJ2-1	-	CASSQNAFGEQFF	TGCGCCAGCAGCCAAAATGCATTCGGAGAGCAGTTCTTC
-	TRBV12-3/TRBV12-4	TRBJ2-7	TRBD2	CASSSGGLLSSYEQYF	TGTGCCAGCAGTTCGGGGGGACTGTTGAGCTCCTACGAGCAGTACTTC
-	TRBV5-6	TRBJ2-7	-	CASSFSTGAAYEQYF	TGTGCCAGCAGCTTTTCTACGGGAGCAGCCTACGAGCAGTACTTC
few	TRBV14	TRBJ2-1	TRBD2	CASSLSAGGPYEQFF	TGTGCCAGCAGCCTCTCGGCGGGAGGGCCTTATGAGCAGTTCTTC
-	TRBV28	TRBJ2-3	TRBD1	CASSSAGQGADTQYF	TGTGCCAGCAGTTCAGCGGGACAGGGGGCAGATACGCAGTATTTT
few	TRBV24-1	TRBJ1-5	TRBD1	CATSDRTGGRYQPQHF	TGTGCCACCAGTGACAGAACAGGGGGCCGGTATCAGCCCCAGCATTTT
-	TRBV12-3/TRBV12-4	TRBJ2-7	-	CASSLESGVGYEQYF	TGTGCCAGCAGTTTGGAGTCGGGGGTTGGCTACGAGCAGTACTTC
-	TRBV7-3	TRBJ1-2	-	CASSPGHLYGYTF	TGTGCCAGCAGTCCGGGACACCTCTATGGCTACACCTTC
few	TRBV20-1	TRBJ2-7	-	CSARRGAGSGNEQYF	TGCAGTGCTAGAAGGGGTGCGGGATCGGGTAACGAGCAGTACTTC
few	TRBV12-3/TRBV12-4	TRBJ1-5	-	CASSFGGRQPQHF	TGTGCCAGCAGTTTTGGGGGCAGGCAGCCCCAGCATTTT
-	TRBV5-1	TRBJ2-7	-	CASSWRTVPYEQYF	TGCGCCAGCAGCTGGAGGACAGTCCCCTACGAGCAGTACTTC
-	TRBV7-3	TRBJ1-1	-	CASSFDSNTEAFF	TGTGCCAGCAGTTTTGACAGCAACACTGAAGCTTTCTTT
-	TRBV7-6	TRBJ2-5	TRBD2	CASTRWREKLETQYF	TGTGCCAGCACCCGGTGGCGGGAGAAGTTAGAGACCCAGTATTTC
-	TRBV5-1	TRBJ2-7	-	CASSAGDGAYEQYF	TGCGCCAGCAGCGCAGGGGACGGCGCCTACGAGCAGTACTTC